The 8 T cell receptor beta chains below were found in one sample sequenced in a study of identical twins' blood T cells. Via MiXCR, TCRdb re-called the 5' RACE reads, giving one row per CDR3 protein. This sample has 300,000 to 450,000 distinct CDR3 sequences, with 25% to 35% found just once. The sample taken for sequencing was PBMCs. The receptor set was obtained from a woman aged 18 to 55 in good health.

This clonotype was recorded only once. This may stem from a read error, because a much larger clone lies one nucleotide away. This rearrangement joins TRBV29-1 to TRBJ1-2; D not resolved. CDR3 length equals 13 residues. The germline gives CDR1 SQVTM, CDR2 ANQGSEA. Here the CDR3 reads CSAPGPTNYCYTF. The DNA of the CDR3 is TGCAGCGCCCCCGGACCCACTAACTATTGCTACACCTTC.

This clonotype was counted at least ten times. The chain is built from TRBV5-4 and TRBJ2-3, with 12 bases aligning to TRBD2. The J segment lost 4 bases and the V segment lost 10 bases, leaving 4 bases of the junction unmatched. In germline, CDR1 is SGHNT, CDR2 YYREEE (reference sequence). The CDR3 length is 13 residues. This CDR3 is CALAGGIPDTQYF. DNA of the CDR3: TGTGCCCTAGCGGGAGGGATCCCAGATACGCAGTATTTT.

This clonotype has just a few counts. The rearrangement uses TRBV12-3 or TRBV12-4 and TRBJ2-1, with 11 bases fitting TRBD2. CDR3 length: 15 amino acids. V shed 5 bases, J shed 9 bases, and the junction held 9 bases outside the gene matches. The CDR3 region is CASSSIAGGPTEQFF. CDR3 nucleotides: TGTGCCAGCAGTAGCATAGCGGGAGGGCCCACTGAGCAGTTCTTC.

The table lists this clonotype with a few counts. The chain joins TRBV7-2 to TRBJ1-1; D unclear. The CDR3 loop spans 16 amino acids. The germline gives CDR1 SGHTA, CDR2 FQGNSA. The ends were cut back, 1 base at V and 0 bases at J, with 12 bases in the middle. CDR3 bases: TGTGCCAGCAGCTTAGAAATAGGCCAGCTGAACACTGAAGCTTTCTTT. Translating gives CASSLEIGQLNTEAFF.

CDR3 sequence reads: CSVEVQITDTQYF. The CDR3 region has the DNA TGCAGCGTTGAGGTTCAGATCACAGATACGCAGTATTTT. This chain links TRBV29-1 with TRBJ2-3; D gene unclear. The CDR3 is made up of 13 amino acids. Germline V CDR1 and CDR2: SQVTM, ANQGSEA. V lost 3 bases and J lost 2, with 9 bases in between.

This chain connects TRBV20-1 to TRBJ1-2; tentative D call: TRBD1 (5 bases). There are 15 residues in the CDR3. Per germline, CDR1 DFQATT and CDR2 SNEGSKA (reference sequence). V lost 6 bases to trimming and J lost 2 bases, with 19 bases between them. In DNA, the CDR3 is TGCAGTGCACTCCATGACAGTCTCCCCAACTATGGCTACACCTTC. Translating gives CSALHDSLPNYGYTF.

The rearrangement links TRBV7-9 to TRBJ2-5; D unclear. The CDR3 is made up of 13 amino acids. Trimming removed 3 bases from V and 2 bases from J, with 7 bases in between. CDR1 SEHNR and CDR2 FQNEAQ come from the germline V gene (reference sequence). The CDR3 sequence is CASSLDHQETQYF. In DNA form, the CDR3 reads TGTGCCAGCAGCTTGGACCATCAAGAGACCCAGTACTTC.

This clonotype turned up a few times. V usage is TRBV5-1 and J usage is TRBJ1-4; D is unresolved. Germline CDR1 reads SGHRS; CDR2 reads YFSETQ. Trimming stripped 0 bases from V and 8 bases from J, with 11 bases between. CDR3 length equals 14 residues. The DNA for the CDR3 is TGCGCCAGCAGCTTGGATCCGGGTGGAGAAAAACTGTTTTTT. Protein sequence: CASSLDPGGEKLFF.